This T cell receptor (beta chain) was documented in a study of CD4 T cell repertoires in COVID-19. Study-wide points: Sharing of several most expanded SARS-CoV-2-reactive clonotypes across memory subsets suggested intraclonal diversification.

The J segment lost 7 bases and the V segment lost 1 base, leaving 11 bases of the junction unmatched. This CDR3 is built from 17 residues. Germline V gene data show CDR1 as MGHRA and CDR2 as YSYEKL. The assay was immunoSEQ multiplex PCR, and TCRdb's table has in-frame clones only and misses some. The sample has 20,000 to 30,000 clones, over 90% seen once; the top ten hold about 0.66%. A remark on this clone: Its antigen is still unknown.

The memory T cells were sequenced right after ex vivo isolation, without culture. The sample was circulating follicular helper CD4+ T cells (cTfh) from blood, taken before the COVID-19 pandemic. This clonotype originated in a human donor who had COVID-19. The chain carries TRBV4-1 and TRBJ2-5, with TRBD2 matching 11 bases. CDR3 bases: TGCGCCAGCAGCCAAGGAACTAGCGGGGGAGTCCTTGGGACCCAGTACTTC. This gives the protein CASSQGTSGGVLGTQYF.